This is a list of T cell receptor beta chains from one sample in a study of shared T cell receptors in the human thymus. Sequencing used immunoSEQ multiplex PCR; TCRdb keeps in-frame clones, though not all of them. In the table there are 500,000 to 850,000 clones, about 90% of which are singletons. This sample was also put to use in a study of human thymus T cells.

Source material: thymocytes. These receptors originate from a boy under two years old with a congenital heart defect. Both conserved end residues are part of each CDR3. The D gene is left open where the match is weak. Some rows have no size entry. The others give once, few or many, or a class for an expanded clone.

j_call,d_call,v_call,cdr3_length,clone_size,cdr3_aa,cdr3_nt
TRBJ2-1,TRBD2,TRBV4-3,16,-,CASSQAARGGPNEQFF,TGCGCCAGCAGCCAAGCCGCGCGGGGGGGCCCGAATGAGCAGTTCTTC
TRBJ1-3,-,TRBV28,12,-,CASRPPGDTIYF,TGTGCCAGCAGACCCCCCGGGGACACCATATATTTT
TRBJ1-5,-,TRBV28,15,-,CASSCSPGSNQPQHF,TGTGCCAGCAGTTGTTCTCCAGGGTCGAATCAGCCCCAGCATTTT
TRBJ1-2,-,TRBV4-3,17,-,CASSQDAEQYSNYGYTF,TGCGCCAGCAGCCAAGATGCAGAACAGTATTCTAACTATGGCTACACCTTC
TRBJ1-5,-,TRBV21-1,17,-,CASSNVLVQGRWQPQHF,TGTGCCAGCAGCAATGTCCTTGTCCAGGGTAGGTGGCAGCCCCAGCATTTT
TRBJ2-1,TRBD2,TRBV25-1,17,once,CASSEYRGGVGYNEQFF,TGTGCCAGCAGTGAATATCGGGGGGGAGTTGGCTACAATGAGCAGTTCTTC
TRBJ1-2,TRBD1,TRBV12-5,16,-,CASGLPRQGAVYGYTF,TGTGCTAGTGGTTTGCCCCGACAGGGGGCGGTCTATGGCTACACCTTC
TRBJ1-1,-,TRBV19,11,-,CASNRGTEAFF,TGTGCCAGTAACCGGGGGACTGAAGCTTTCTTT
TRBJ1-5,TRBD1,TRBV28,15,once,CASSRDRYSNQPQHF,TGTGCCAGCAGCAGGGACAGGTATAGCAATCAGCCCCAGCATTTT
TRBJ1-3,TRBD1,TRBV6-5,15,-,CASSYQTGGMDTIYF,TGTGCCAGCAGTTACCAGACAGGGGGAATGGACACCATATATTTT
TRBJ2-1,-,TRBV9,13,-,CASSVGSRTEQFF,TGTGCCAGCAGCGTAGGGTCGCGCACTGAGCAGTTCTTC
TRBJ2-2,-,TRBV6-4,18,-,CASSDSPLKGGAAGELFF,TGTGCCAGCAGTGACTCCCCCCTCAAGGGGGGGGCCGCCGGGGAGCTGTTTTTT
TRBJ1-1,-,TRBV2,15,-,CASSVEGIMNTEAFF,TGTGCCAGCAGTGTAGAGGGAATAATGAACACTGAAGCTTTCTTT
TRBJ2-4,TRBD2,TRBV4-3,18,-,CASSQDRMVAGPKNIQYF,TGCGCCAGCAGCCAAGATAGGATGGTAGCGGGGCCAAAAAACATTCAGTACTTC
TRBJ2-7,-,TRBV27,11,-,CASTTGTEQYF,TGTGCCAGTACTACAGGGACCGAGCAGTACTTC
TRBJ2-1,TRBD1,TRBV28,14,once,CASRGTGHDPEQFF,TGTGCCAGCAGAGGGACAGGGCACGATCCTGAGCAGTTCTTC